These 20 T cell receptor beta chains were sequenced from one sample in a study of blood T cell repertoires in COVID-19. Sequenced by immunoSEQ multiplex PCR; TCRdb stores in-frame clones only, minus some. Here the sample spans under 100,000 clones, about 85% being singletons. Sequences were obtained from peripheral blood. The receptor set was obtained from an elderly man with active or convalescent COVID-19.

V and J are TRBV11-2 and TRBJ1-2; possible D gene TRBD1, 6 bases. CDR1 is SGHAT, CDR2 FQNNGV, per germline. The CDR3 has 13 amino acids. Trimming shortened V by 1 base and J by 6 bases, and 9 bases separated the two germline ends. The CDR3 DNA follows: TGTGCCAGCAGCTTAGCTGGGGACAATGGCTACACCTTC. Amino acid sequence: CASSLAGDNGYTF.

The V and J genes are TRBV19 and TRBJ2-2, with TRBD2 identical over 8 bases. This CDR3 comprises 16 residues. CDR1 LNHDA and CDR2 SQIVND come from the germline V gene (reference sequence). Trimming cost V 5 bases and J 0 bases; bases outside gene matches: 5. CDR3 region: CASSFSGAANTGELFF. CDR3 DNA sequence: TGTGCCAGTAGTTTTAGCGGGGCCGCGAACACCGGGGAGCTGTTTTTT.

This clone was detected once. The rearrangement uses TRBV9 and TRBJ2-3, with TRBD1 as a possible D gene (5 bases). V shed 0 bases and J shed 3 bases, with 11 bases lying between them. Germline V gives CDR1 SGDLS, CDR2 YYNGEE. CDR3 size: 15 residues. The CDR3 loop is CASSVADQGTDTQYF. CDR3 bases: TGTGCCAGCAGCGTAGCAGATCAGGGTACAGATACGCAGTATTTT.

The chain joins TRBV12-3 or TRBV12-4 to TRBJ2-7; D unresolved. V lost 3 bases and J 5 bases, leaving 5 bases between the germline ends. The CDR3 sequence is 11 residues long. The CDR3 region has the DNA TGTGCCAGCAGTTTTGCGGACGAGCAGTACTTC. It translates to CASSFADEQYF.

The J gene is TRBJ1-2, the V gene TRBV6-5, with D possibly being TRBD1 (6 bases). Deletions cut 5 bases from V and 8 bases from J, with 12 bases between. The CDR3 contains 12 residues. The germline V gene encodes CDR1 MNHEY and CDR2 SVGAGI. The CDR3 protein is CASSTRTAGYTF. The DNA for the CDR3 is TGTGCCAGCAGTACCCGGACAGCAGGCTACACCTTC.

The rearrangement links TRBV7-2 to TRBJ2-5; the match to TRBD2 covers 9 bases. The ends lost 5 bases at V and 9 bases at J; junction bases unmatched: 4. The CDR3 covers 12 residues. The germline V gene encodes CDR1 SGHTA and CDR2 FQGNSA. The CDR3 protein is CASSGGGVSQYF. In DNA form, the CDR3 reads TGTGCCAGCAGCGGCGGGGGGGTGTCCCAGTACTTC.

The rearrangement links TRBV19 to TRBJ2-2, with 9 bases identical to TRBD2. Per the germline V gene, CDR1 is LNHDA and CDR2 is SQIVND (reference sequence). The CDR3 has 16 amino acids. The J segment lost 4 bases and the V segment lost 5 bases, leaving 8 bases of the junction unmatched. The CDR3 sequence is CASSVLAGSGTGELFF. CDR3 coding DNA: TGTGCCAGTAGTGTCCTAGCGGGGAGTGGCACCGGGGAGCTGTTTTTT.

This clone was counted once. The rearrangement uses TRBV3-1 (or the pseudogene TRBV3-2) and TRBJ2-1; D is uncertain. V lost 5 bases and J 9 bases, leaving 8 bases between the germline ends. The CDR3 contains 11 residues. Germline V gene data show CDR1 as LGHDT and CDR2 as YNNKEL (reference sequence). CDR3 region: CASSSTGEQFF. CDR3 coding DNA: TGTGCCAGCAGCTCGACGGGTGAGCAGTTCTTC.

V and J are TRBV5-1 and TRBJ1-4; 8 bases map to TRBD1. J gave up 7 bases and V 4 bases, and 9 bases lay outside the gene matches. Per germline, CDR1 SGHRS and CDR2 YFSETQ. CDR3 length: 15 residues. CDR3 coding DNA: TGCGCCAGCAGCGAGAGGACAGGGTTCCGTGAAAAACTGTTTTTT. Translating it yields CASSERTGFREKLFF.

Here the CDR3 reads CASRGTDGAFF. In DNA, the CDR3 is TGTGCCAGCAGAGGGACAGATGGAGCTTTCTTT. The chain is built from TRBV28 and TRBJ1-1; 7 bases match TRBD1. Per the germline V gene, CDR1 is MDHEN and CDR2 is SYDVKM. CDR3 length: 11 amino acids. V was clipped by 6 bases and J by 10 bases; unmatched bases: 5.

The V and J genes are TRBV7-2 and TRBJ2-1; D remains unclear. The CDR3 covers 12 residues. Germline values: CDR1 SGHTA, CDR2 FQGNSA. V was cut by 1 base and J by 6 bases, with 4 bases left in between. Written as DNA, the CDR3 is TGTGCCAGCAGCTTAGGTCGCAATGAGCAGTTCTTC. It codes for CASSLGRNEQFF.

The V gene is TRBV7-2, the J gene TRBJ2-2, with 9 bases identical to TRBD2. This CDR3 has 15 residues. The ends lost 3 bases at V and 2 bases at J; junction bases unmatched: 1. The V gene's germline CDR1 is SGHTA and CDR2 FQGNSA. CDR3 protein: CASSFSGSNTGELFF. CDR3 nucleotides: TGTGCCAGCAGCTTTAGCGGGAGCAACACCGGGGAGCTGTTTTTT.

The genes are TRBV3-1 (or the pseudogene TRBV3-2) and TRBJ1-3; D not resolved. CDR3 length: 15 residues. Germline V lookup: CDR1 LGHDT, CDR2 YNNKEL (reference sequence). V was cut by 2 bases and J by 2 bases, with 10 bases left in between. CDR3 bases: TGTGCCAGCAGCCAACGGGTGGGTGCTGGAAACACCATATATTTT. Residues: CASSQRVGAGNTIYF.

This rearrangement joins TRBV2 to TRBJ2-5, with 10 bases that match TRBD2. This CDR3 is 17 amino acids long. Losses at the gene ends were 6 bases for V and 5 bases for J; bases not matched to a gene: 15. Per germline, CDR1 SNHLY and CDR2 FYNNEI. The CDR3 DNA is TGTGCCAGCAGGGGAGCCCAGCGGGGGGGCCGGGTCGAGACCCAGTACTTC. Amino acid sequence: CASRGAQRGGRVETQYF.

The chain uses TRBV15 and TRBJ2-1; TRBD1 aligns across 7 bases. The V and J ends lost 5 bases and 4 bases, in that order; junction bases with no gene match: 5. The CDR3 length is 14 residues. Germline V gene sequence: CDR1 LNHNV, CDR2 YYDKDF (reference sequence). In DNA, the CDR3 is TGTGCCACCAGCGAGGGGACAGCTTACAATGAGCAGTTCTTC. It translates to CATSEGTAYNEQFF.

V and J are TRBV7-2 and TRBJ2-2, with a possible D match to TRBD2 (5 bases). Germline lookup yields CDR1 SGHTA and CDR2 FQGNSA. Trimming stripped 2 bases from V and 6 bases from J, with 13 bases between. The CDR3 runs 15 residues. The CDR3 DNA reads TGTGCCAGCAGCTTACGGCTGGGAGAAGCCGGGGAGCTGTTTTTT. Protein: CASSLRLGEAGELFF.

CDR3 nucleotides: TGTGCCAGCAGTCCCTCCGGGACTAGCACAGATACGCAGTATTTT. This translates into CASSPSGTSTDTQYF. The chain uses TRBV28 and TRBJ2-3, with D tentatively TRBD2 (6 bases). The germline V gene encodes CDR1 MDHEN and CDR2 SYDVKM. The CDR3 consists of 15 residues. Trimming removed 5 bases from V and 0 bases from J, with 12 bases in between.

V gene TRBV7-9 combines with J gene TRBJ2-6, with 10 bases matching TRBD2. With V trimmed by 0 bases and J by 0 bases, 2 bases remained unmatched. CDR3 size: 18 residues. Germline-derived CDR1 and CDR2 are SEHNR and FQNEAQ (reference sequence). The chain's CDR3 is CASSLASGGPSGANVLTF. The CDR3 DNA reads TGTGCCAGCAGCTTAGCTAGCGGGGGGCCCTCTGGGGCCAACGTCCTGACTTTC.

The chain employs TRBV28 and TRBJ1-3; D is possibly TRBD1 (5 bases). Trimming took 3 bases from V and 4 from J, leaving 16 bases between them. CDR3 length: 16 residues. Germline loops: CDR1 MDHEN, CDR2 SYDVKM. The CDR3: CASSLELDGGGNTIYF. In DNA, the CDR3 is TGTGCCAGCAGTTTGGAATTGGACGGGGGGGGAAACACCATATATTTT.

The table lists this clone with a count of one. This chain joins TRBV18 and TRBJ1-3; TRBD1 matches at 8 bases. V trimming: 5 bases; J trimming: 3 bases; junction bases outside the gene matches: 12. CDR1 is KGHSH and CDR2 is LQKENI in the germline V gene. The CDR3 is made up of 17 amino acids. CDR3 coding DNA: TGTGCCAGCTCATCCGCTTTTGGGACAGGTGGTGGAAACACCATATATTTT. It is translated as CASSSAFGTGGGNTIYF.